This T cell receptor (beta chain) appears in the sequencing data of a study of cytomegalovirus exposure and HLA in healthy donors. In the PCR, 60 Vbeta and 13 Jbeta primers were used. Authors' processing steps: Later work found around 80 million unique TCR beta chains, with around 10 million shared. Clones were sequenced by immunoSEQ multiplex PCR, and TCRdb holds only the in-frame ones, with some missing. V and J calls and clone size are given by that table; D and trimming were obtained from the DNA. This sample's clone table lists about 40,000 clones. Points from the study as a whole: Immune exposure was documented only through CMV serostatus.

Trimming took 5 bases from V and 1 from J, leaving 9 bases between them. This CDR3 contains 14 residues. CDR1 is SGHTA and CDR2 is FQGNSA in the germline V gene. Worth noting for this clone: Its cognate antigen is unknown.

This chain joins TRBV7-2 and TRBJ1-3, with D possibly TRBD1 on 6 matching bases. The sequenced material came from PBMCs. The clonotype originates from a man aged 35 to 55 in good health and CMV-seropositive. CDR3 sequence (DNA): TGTGCCAGCAGCCCTCAGGGGTCTGGAAACACCATATATTTT. Protein: CASSPQGSGNTIYF.